These 32 T cell receptor beta chains were all obtained from the same sample, sequenced in a study of patients and donors after allogeneic stem cell transplantation. TCRdb passed the RT-PCR reads through MiXCR, listing each CDR3 protein once. The sample has hundreds of thousands of distinct CDR3 sequences; 16% are singletons. The sequenced sample was blood, either unsorted or a sorted T cell fraction (not recorded which). Source of these receptors: a human donor who was either an allogeneic HSCT recipient or a stem cell or donor lymphocyte infusion donor (not recorded which). It is not recorded whose cells these are; they may come from a transplant donor.

The rearrangement links TRBV5-1 to TRBJ2-7; D might be TRBD1 (6 bases). This CDR3 is built from 13 residues. Germline values: CDR1 SGHRS, CDR2 YFSETQ. With 5 bases removed from V and 4 bases from J, the gap between germline ends came to 13 bases. CDR3: CASSFGTKYEQYF. CDR3 nucleotide sequence: TGCGCCAGCAGTTTCGGGACAAAGTACGAGCAGTACTTC.

CDR3 in DNA: TGTGCCATCTGGGGGGGGACAGAGAATTCACCCCTCCACTTT. The encoded protein is CAIWGGTENSPLHF. The chain is built from TRBV10-3 and TRBJ1-6, with 7 bases aligning to TRBD1. The CDR3 is 14 residues long. Germline-derived CDR1 and CDR2 are ENHRY and SYGVKD. The V segment lost 8 bases and the J segment 7 bases; nucleotides outside the gene matches: 8.

This clonotype was seen more than once but under ten times. This chain uses TRBV9 with TRBJ2-7; 11 positions match TRBD1. The germline CDR1 and CDR2 sequences are SGDLS and YYNGEE. CDR3 length equals 14 residues. J was trimmed by 2 bases and V by 7 bases; bases with no gene match: 5. The CDR3 bases are TGTGCCAGCGGCCCGGGACAGGGGGCCTACGAGCAGTACTTC. Encoded protein: CASGPGQGAYEQYF.

V usage is TRBV11-2 and J usage is TRBJ1-1; tentative D call: TRBD1 (5 bases). The CDR3 has 19 amino acids. CDR1 and CDR2 from the germline V gene are SGHAT and FQNNGV. Trimming removed 0 bases from V and 1 base from J, with 21 bases in between. CDR3 protein: CASSLERGLRPRQNTEAFF. For the CDR3, the DNA is TGTGCCAGCAGCTTAGAAAGGGGCCTCCGGCCGCGGCAGAACACTGAAGCTTTCTTT.

This clonotype has only a few counts. The chain employs TRBV3-1 and TRBJ2-4; D not resolved. V was shortened by 2 bases and J by 13 bases, with 9 bases between the two germline ends. CDR1 is LGHDT and CDR2 is YNNKEL in the germline V gene (reference sequence). The CDR3 sequence is 11 residues long. The CDR3 spells CASSQSTAQYF. In DNA form, the CDR3 reads TGTGCCAGCAGCCAATCCACAGCGCAGTACTTC.

The chain employs TRBV7-3 and TRBJ1-5, with 9 bases identical to TRBD1. The CDR3 has 19 residues. Trimming at V came to 4 bases and at J to 7 bases, leaving 20 bases not matched to a gene. Germline CDR1 is SGHTA and CDR2 is FQGTGA. For the CDR3, the DNA is TGTGCCAGCAGCTCTGGTGGATACAAGGGACAGGGTAGTTGGCAGCCCCAGCATTTT. This encodes CASSSGGYKGQGSWQPQHF.

This clonotype was seen only a few times. The chain links TRBV20-1 to TRBJ1-5; no definite D call. The germline gives CDR1 DFQATT, CDR2 SNEGSKA (reference sequence). V lost 5 bases to trimming and J lost 0 bases, with 11 bases between them. The CDR3 contains 14 residues. CDR3 sequence (DNA): TGCAGTGCTCGTCACGGGTATAGCAATCAGCCCCAGCATTTT. Residues: CSARHGYSNQPQHF.

In its sample, this clonotype was seen a few times. The chain combines TRBV7-3 with TRBJ1-2; 8 bases agree with TRBD1. V was pared by 5 bases and J by 7 bases, with 6 bases of the junction left unmatched. Germline CDR1 is SGHTA and CDR2 is FQGTGA. The CDR3 covers 13 residues. Here the CDR3 DNA reads TGTGCCAGCAGCGCGGACAGGGCGACTGGCTACACCTTC. Translated: CASSADRATGYTF.

The rearrangement uses TRBV29-1 and TRBJ1-1; possibly TRBD1 for D (5 bases). Trimming removed 6 bases from V and 4 bases from J, with 9 bases in between. The CDR3 has 11 residues. From germline, CDR1 is SQVTM and CDR2 ANQGSEA. In nucleotides, the CDR3 is TGCAGCGTGGGGGTTCCCACTGAAGCTTTCTTT. Translation: CSVGVPTEAFF. Using reference TRBV29-1 and TRBJ1-1 for the parts outside the CDR3, the full variable domain is SAVISQKPSRDICQRGTSLTIQCQVDSQVTMMFWYRQQPGQSLTLIATANQGSEATYESGFVIDKFPISRPNLTFSTLTVSNMSPEDSSIYLCSVGVPTEAFFGQGTRLTVV.

The chain uses TRBV10-3 and TRBJ2-1; no firm D call. Germline V gene lookup returns CDR1 ENHRY and CDR2 SYGVKD. This CDR3 spans 14 amino acids. V was trimmed by 8 bases and J by 10 bases, leaving 21 bases between them. CDR3 sequence (DNA): TGTGCCATCCTACCCAGTGGGCAGGAACACGAGCAGTTCTTC. Protein sequence: CAILPSGQEHEQFF.

This clonotype occurred once. The chain links TRBV7-9 to TRBJ2-1, with D perhaps TRBD2 (6 bases). Germline CDR1 is SEHNR and CDR2 is FQNEAQ (reference sequence). V was pared by 4 bases and J by 8 bases, with 18 bases between. The CDR3 runs to 15 residues. The CDR3 protein is CASSWARGSKDEQFF. The CDR3 DNA follows: TGTGCCAGCAGCTGGGCCCGGGGGTCCAAGGATGAGCAGTTCTTC.

This clonotype came up a few times. The chain couples TRBV2 to TRBJ2-2; 10 bases are shared with TRBD2. Unmatched junction bases numbered 9, after V lost 5 bases and J lost 6 bases. CDR1 is SNHLY, CDR2 FYNNEI, per germline. The CDR3 totals 16 residues. CDR3 DNA: TGTGCCAGCAGTTCTAGCGGGAGAAGGGGAGCCGGGGAGCTGTTTTTT. It is translated as CASSSSGRRGAGELFF. Supplemented by reference TRBV2 and TRBJ2-2, the full variable domain reads EPEVTQTPSHQVTQMGQEVILRCVPISNHLYFYWYRQILGQKVEFLVSFYNNEISEKSEIFDDQFSVERPDGSNFTLKIRSTKLEDSAMYFCASSSSGRRGAGELFFGEGSRLTVL.

This clonotype was seen at least ten times. The chain links TRBV5-1 to TRBJ2-3; possibly TRBD2 for D (5 bases). V lost 4 bases and J lost 4, with 13 bases in between. The CDR3 has 14 amino acids. Germline loops: CDR1 SGHRS, CDR2 YFSETQ. CDR3 sequence (DNA): TGCGCCAGCAGCGTAGCCCGGACTGCAGATACGCAGTATTTT. Its protein is CASSVARTADTQYF. Complete variable domain (other parts from reference TRBV5-1 and TRBJ2-3): KAGVTQTPRYLIKTRGQQVTLSCSPISGHRSVSWYQQTPGQGLQFLFEYFSETQRNKGNFPGRFSGRQFSNSRSEMNVSTLELGDSALYLCASSVARTADTQYFGPGTRLTVL.

The sample holds a few counts of this clonotype. CDR3 sequence: CASSSGQDGTDTQYF. The CDR3 DNA is TGCGCCAGCAGCTCGGGACAGGACGGGACAGATACGCAGTATTTT. This chain uses TRBV5-1 with TRBJ2-3; 8 bases line up with TRBD1. The germline V gene encodes CDR1 SGHRS and CDR2 YFSETQ. Unmatched junction bases numbered 6, after V lost 3 bases and J lost 3 bases. This CDR3 has 15 residues.

The V and J genes are TRBV19 and TRBJ2-1; 9 bases are shared with TRBD1. The germline gives CDR1 LNHDA, CDR2 SQIVND (reference sequence). The CDR3 totals 13 residues. The V and J ends lost 6 bases and 6 bases, in that order; junction bases with no gene match: 3. The CDR3 loop is CASRQGAVNEQFF. The DNA of the CDR3 is TGTGCCAGTAGACAGGGGGCCGTCAATGAGCAGTTCTTC.

This chain joins TRBV7-9 and TRBJ2-3; D unclear. The V end was cut by 1 base, the J end by 0 bases, with 8 bases between. The CDR3 contains 15 residues. Germline CDR1 reads SEHNR; CDR2 reads FQNEAQ (reference sequence). The CDR3 DNA reads as TGTGCCAGCAGCTTAGTGGTATCTAGCACAGATACGCAGTATTTT. Its protein product is CASSLVVSSTDTQYF.

There are many counts of this clonotype. The chain is built from TRBV20-1 and TRBJ2-2, with D maybe TRBD1 (6 bases). The CDR3 runs 14 residues. V lost 2 bases and J lost 2, with 9 bases in between. Germline loops: CDR1 DFQATT, CDR2 SNEGSKA (reference sequence). The CDR3 loop reads CSARRTVNTGELFF. The CDR3 nucleotides are TGCAGTGCTAGACGGACAGTTAACACCGGGGAGCTGTTTTTT.

This clonotype appeared a few times. The chain is built from TRBV15 and TRBJ1-2, with D unclear. The CDR3 extends over 11 amino acids. Between the trimmed V and J ends, which lost 8 bases and 6 bases, there was a span of 10 bases. Germline V gives CDR1 LNHNV, CDR2 YYDKDF (reference sequence). The CDR3 spells CATGRADGYTF. The CDR3, as DNA: TGTGCCACCGGAAGGGCTGATGGCTACACCTTC.

The chain uses TRBV27 and TRBJ2-1; D is possibly TRBD1 (8 bases). The germline V gene encodes CDR1 MNHEY and CDR2 SMNVEV (reference sequence). The ends were cut back, 3 bases at V and 2 bases at J, with 26 bases in the middle. The CDR3 has 20 amino acids. The CDR3 spells CASSLRQGSSSGLTYNEQFF. The CDR3 DNA reads TGTGCCAGCAGTTTGAGACAGGGGTCATCTAGCGGACTGACCTACAATGAGCAGTTCTTC.

The chain links TRBV4-1 to TRBJ2-1, with D possibly matching TRBD2 (6 bases). The CDR3 is made up of 15 amino acids. V gave up 1 base and J gave up 7 bases, with 14 bases separating them. Germline CDR1 is MGHRA and CDR2 is YSYEKL. CDR3 nucleotides: TGCGCCAGCAGCCAAGGGGCGGGGTTCTTGAATGAGCAGTTCTTC. Amino acids: CASSQGAGFLNEQFF.

This clonotype was detected a few times. CDR3 protein: CSAGGVSGAVSYNEQFF. The CDR3 bases are TGCAGTGCTGGGGGGGTTAGCGGGGCCGTCTCCTACAATGAGCAGTTCTTC. This sequence joins TRBV20-1 and TRBJ2-1, with TRBD2 matching 8 bases. CDR3 length equals 17 residues. The germline CDR1 and CDR2 sequences are DFQATT and SNEGSKA (reference sequence). Trimming at V came to 5 bases and at J to 0 bases, leaving 12 bases not matched to a gene.

There are a few counts of this clonotype. V gene TRBV12-3 or TRBV12-4 combines with J gene TRBJ1-5, with D unclear. V shed 3 bases and J shed 7 bases, with 10 bases lying between them. The CDR3 runs to 13 residues. CDR3 bases: TGTGCCAGCAGTTTGAAGGGTGGCCAGCCCCAGCATTTT. This codes for CASSLKGGQPQHF.

This clonotype was found many times. The chain couples TRBV4-1 to TRBJ2-1; D may be TRBD2 (6 bases). V was shortened by 4 bases and J by 0 bases, with 10 bases between the two germline ends. Germline V gene lookup returns CDR1 MGHRA and CDR2 YSYEKL. The CDR3 runs to 15 residues. In DNA form, the CDR3 reads TGCGCCAGCAGCCTCTTAGCGGTCTCCTACAATGAGCAGTTCTTC. Translation: CASSLLAVSYNEQFF.

This chain joins TRBV15 and TRBJ2-1; 12 positions match TRBD2. V lost 2 bases to trimming and J lost 3 bases; unmatched junction nucleotides: 2. CDR3 size: 16 residues. Germline CDR1 reads LNHNV; CDR2 reads YYDKDF (reference sequence). The CDR3 here is CATSRLLAGGYNEQFF. For the CDR3, the DNA is TGTGCCACCAGCAGACTACTAGCGGGAGGCTACAATGAGCAGTTCTTC.

This clonotype was picked up a small number of times. The rearrangement links TRBV6-1 to TRBJ2-3; TRBD2 matches 8 bases. The CDR3 contains 15 residues. Germline V lookup: CDR1 MNHNS, CDR2 SASEGT. The trim removed 6 bases at V and 4 bases at J, leaving 9 bases unmatched. The CDR3 loop reads CASRDGGASADTQYF. In DNA form, the CDR3 reads TGTGCCAGCAGAGACGGGGGGGCCTCGGCAGATACGCAGTATTTT.

This clonotype has a handful of counts. The CDR3 spells CASSLSREDGVGAFF. CDR3 DNA: TGCGCCAGCAGCTTAAGTAGGGAGGATGGTGTAGGAGCTTTCTTT. This chain joins TRBV5-1 and TRBJ1-1; D uncertain. CDR3 length equals 15 residues. Trimming pared 2 bases from V and 10 bases from J, leaving 21 bases between. The V gene's germline CDR1 is SGHRS and CDR2 YFSETQ.

This chain joins TRBV5-1 and TRBJ1-4; tentative D call: TRBD1 (5 bases). Trimming left V 4 bases short and J 7 bases short, with 11 bases between. CDR3 length equals 13 residues. Germline V gene data show CDR1 as SGHRS and CDR2 as YFSETQ. The chain's CDR3 is CASSSGTVEKLFF. CDR3 nucleotides: TGCGCCAGCAGCAGTGGGACTGTTGAAAAACTGTTTTTT.

Only a few counts were recorded for this clonotype. V usage is TRBV20-1 and J usage is TRBJ2-2; D is possibly TRBD1 or TRBD2 (6 bases each). Trimming removed 3 bases at V and 8 bases at J, with 10 bases between. This CDR3 contains 12 residues. Germline loops: CDR1 DFQATT, CDR2 SNEGSKA (reference sequence). CDR3 in amino acids: CSASRGQGELFF. CDR3 DNA: TGCAGTGCTAGCCGGGGGCAAGGGGAGCTGTTTTTT.

The J gene is TRBJ2-1, the V gene TRBV3-1; D assignment may be TRBD1 or TRBD2 (6 bases each). Germline loops: CDR1 LGHDT, CDR2 YNNKEL (reference sequence). Trimming removed 1 base at V and 5 bases at J, with 18 bases between. This CDR3 contains 17 residues. Here the CDR3 reads CASSQVVPGAINNEQFF. Written as DNA, the CDR3 is TGTGCCAGCAGCCAAGTTGTTCCGGGGGCAATCAACAATGAGCAGTTCTTC.

This clonotype was picked up a small number of times. J is TRBJ1-1 and V is TRBV4-1; D is uncertain. The CDR3 covers 17 residues. V dropped 4 bases and J dropped 2 bases, with 20 bases sitting between them. Germline loops: CDR1 MGHRA, CDR2 YSYEKL. CDR3 coding DNA: TGCGCCAGCAGCCCCGTTCAGCACGGTATTGGTAACACTGAAGCTTTCTTT. Its protein is CASSPVQHGIGNTEAFF.

This clonotype has more than one count but fewer than ten. The chain carries TRBV7-6 and TRBJ1-1; 9 bases align to TRBD1. The germline V gene has CDR1 SGHVS and CDR2 FNYEAQ. CDR3 length: 17 amino acids. J gave up 2 bases and V 5 bases, and 12 bases lay outside the gene matches. Here the CDR3 reads CASSLDFKGQGNTEAFF. The CDR3 bases are TGTGCCAGCAGCCTTGACTTTAAGGGACAGGGTAACACTGAAGCTTTCTTT. The full variable domain, with the rest looked up from reference TRBV7-6 and TRBJ1-1, is GAGVSQSPRYKVTKRGQDVALRCDPISGHVSLYWYRQALGQGPEFLTYFNYEAQQDKSGLPNDRFSAERPEGSISTLTIQRTEQRDSAMYRCASSLDFKGQGNTEAFFGQGTRLTVV.

This clonotype was observed many times. The chain recombines TRBV9 with TRBJ2-3; 10 nucleotides line up with TRBD2. The CDR3 consists of 16 residues. Germline CDR1 SGDLS, CDR2 YYNGEE. The trim removed 4 bases at V and 2 bases at J, leaving 7 bases unmatched. The CDR3 protein is CASSPGTSALTDTQYF. The CDR3 DNA follows: TGTGCCAGCAGCCCCGGGACTAGCGCTCTCACAGATACGCAGTATTTT.